The 16 T cell receptor beta chains given below trace back to one sample, sequenced in a study of cytomegalovirus exposure and HLA in healthy donors (dated by TCRdb to between 2016 and 2019). Library preparation was by the immunoSEQ multiplex PCR assay. The multiplex PCR relied on a mix of 60 forward primers for TCR Vbeta segments and 13 reverse primers for TCR Jbeta segments. TCRdb obtained this table from immuneACCESS and retained in-frame rearrangements with V and J assigned. These tables miss some clones; where compared with another copy, unresolved V genes account for less than half of the shortfall, and the remainder is unexplained. The sample table lists 95,000 to 150,000 clones, over 70% of them with a count of one. Clones ranked in the top ten supply around 4.2% of the sample. Sequenced sample: PBMCs. The receptors were gathered from a woman aged 40 to 50 in good health and CMV-seronegative.

The chain is built from TRBV4-3 and TRBJ2-7, with 7 bases aligning to TRBD2. In germline, CDR1 is LGHNA, CDR2 YSLEER. The CDR3 totals 19 residues. Germline trimming cut 2 bases from V and 3 bases from J; bases unmatched to any gene: 19. The CDR3 loop is CASSQRTPGGRRAHYEQYF. CDR3 nucleotide sequence: TGCGCCAGCAGCCAACGAACTCCGGGGGGACGCCGAGCTCACTACGAGCAGTACTTC.

The gene calls are TRBV19 and TRBJ2-3, with TRBD1 identical over 7 bases. Trimming cost V 4 bases and J 4 bases; bases outside gene matches: 11. The CDR3 has 16 residues. Germline V gene sequence: CDR1 LNHDA, CDR2 SQIVND (reference sequence). The CDR3, as DNA: TGTGCCAGTAGTACCGGTTGGGACAGTAACTCAGATACGCAGTATTTT. Protein sequence: CASSTGWDSNSDTQYF.

This chain joins TRBV5-4 and TRBJ2-3; TRBD2 matches 9 bases. This CDR3 comprises 14 residues. Looked up from germline, CDR1 is SGHNT and CDR2 is YYREEE (reference sequence). V lost 3 bases and J lost 4; bases outside the gene matches: 3. The CDR3 region has the DNA TGTGCCAGCAGCTCCTGGACTAGCGCAGATACGCAGTATTTT. Its translation is CASSSWTSADTQYF.

This chain connects TRBV4-3 to TRBJ2-1, with D perhaps TRBD2 (6 bases). V was pared by 0 bases and J by 8 bases, with 17 bases between. The germline gives CDR1 LGHNA, CDR2 YSLEER. The CDR3 contains 16 residues. CDR3 in amino acids: CASSQESWLTGDEQFF. The CDR3 nucleotides are TGCGCCAGCAGCCAAGAATCGTGGCTCACGGGGGATGAGCAGTTCTTC.

The chain links TRBV2 to TRBJ2-5; TRBD1 agrees at 7 bases. With 6 bases clipped from V and 6 bases from J, the junction kept 16 bases outside the gene matches. The length of the CDR3 is 16 residues. In germline, CDR1 is SNHLY, CDR2 FYNNEI. The CDR3 sequence: CASSQRTGALSKTQYF. In DNA form, the CDR3 reads TGTGCCAGCAGCCAGAGAACAGGGGCACTGAGCAAGACCCAGTACTTC.

The chain recombines TRBV7-9 with TRBJ1-4; maybe TRBD1 (6 bases). The CDR3 consists of 15 residues. Germline lookup yields CDR1 SEHNR and CDR2 FQNEAQ (reference sequence). The V end lost 5 bases, the J end lost 0 bases, and 10 bases lay between the germline ends. The CDR3 spells CASSPGGPTNEKLFF. CDR3 nucleotide sequence: TGTGCCAGCAGCCCGGGGGGCCCAACTAATGAAAAACTGTTTTTT.

The rearrangement joins TRBV6-6 to TRBJ2-6; D is unclear. CDR1 and CDR2 from the germline V gene are MNHNY and SVGAGI (reference sequence). CDR3 length equals 16 residues. The V gene lost 6 bases and the J gene lost 4 bases, with 16 bases spanning the gap. CDR3 residues: CASSVLTLGGANVLTF. CDR3 DNA: TGTGCCAGCAGCGTCCTAACCCTCGGGGGGGCCAACGTCCTGACTTTC.

This chain links TRBV9 with TRBJ2-7, with TRBD1 identical over 10 bases. The V segment lost 2 bases and the J segment 4 bases; nucleotides outside the gene matches: 3. Germline assignment: CDR1 SGDLS and CDR2 YYNGEE. The CDR3 runs to 14 residues. The CDR3 spells CASSVTGGPYEQYF. In nucleotides, the CDR3 is TGTGCCAGCAGCGTGACAGGGGGCCCGTACGAGCAGTACTTC. The variable domain in full, completed from reference TRBV9 and TRBJ2-7, reads DSGVTQTPKHLITATGQRVTLRCSPRSGDLSVYWYQQSLDQGLQFLIQYYNGEERAKGNILERFSAQQFPDLHSELNLSSLELGDSALYFCASSVTGGPYEQYFGPGTRLTVT.

The chain joins TRBV5-6 to TRBJ2-7; no firm D call. CDR1 is SGHDT and CDR2 is YYEEEE in the germline V gene. The ends were cut back, 2 bases at V and 0 bases at J, with 6 bases in the middle. This CDR3 region has 13 residues. The CDR3 is CASSLASSYEQYF. DNA of the CDR3: TGTGCCAGCAGCTTAGCGAGCTCCTACGAGCAGTACTTC.

The V gene is TRBV6-5, the J gene TRBJ1-2; D possibly corresponds to TRBD1 (6 bases). This CDR3 has 14 amino acids. The germline CDR1 and CDR2 sequences are MNHEY and SVGAGI. V lost 6 bases and J lost 2, with 13 bases in between. The CDR3 DNA sequence: TGTGCCAGCAGCAGGACAGCGGGGAACTATGGCTACACCTTC. Translating it yields CASSRTAGNYGYTF.

The chain is built from TRBV18 and TRBJ2-7; D call uncertain. This CDR3 contains 13 residues. The ends were cut back, 3 bases at V and 2 bases at J, with 8 bases in the middle. Looked up from germline, CDR1 is KGHSH and CDR2 is LQKENI. The CDR3 DNA reads TGTGCCAGCTCACCTGGAGTAGCCTACGAGCAGTACTTC. Translation: CASSPGVAYEQYF.

This chain links TRBV6-1 with TRBJ2-3, with D perhaps TRBD2 (6 bases). V lost 2 bases and J 4 bases, leaving 10 bases between the germline ends. Germline CDR1 and CDR2: MNHNS and SASEGT. CDR3 size: 14 residues. For the CDR3, the DNA is TGTGCCAGCAGTGAAACAACTAGCCCAGATACGCAGTATTTT. It encodes CASSETTSPDTQYF.

The CDR3 DNA sequence: TGTGCCAGCAGCTTAGTACAGGGGGCAAATGGCTACACCTTC. This encodes CASSLVQGANGYTF. The chain joins TRBV7-2 to TRBJ1-2; 9 bases match TRBD1. CDR1 is SGHTA, CDR2 FQGNSA, per germline. V lost 1 base to trimming and J lost 6 bases; unmatched junction nucleotides: 3. This CDR3 has 14 amino acids.

This clone showed up just a few times. Different DNA sequences within this sample yield the same CDR3. The V gene is TRBV9, the J gene TRBJ2-1, with 10 positions matching TRBD2. CDR1 is SGDLS, CDR2 YYNGEE, per germline. V shed 0 bases, J shed 7 bases, and the junction held 4 bases outside the gene matches. The CDR3 is made up of 15 amino acids. This CDR3 is CASSVGGLALNEQFF. The DNA of the CDR3 is TGTGCCAGCAGCGTAGGGGGACTAGCGCTAAATGAGCAGTTCTTC.

The chain combines TRBV11-2 with TRBJ2-7; 9 nucleotides match TRBD1. This CDR3 has 14 residues. Trimming at V came to 4 bases and at J to 3 bases, leaving 4 bases not matched to a gene. Germline V gene data show CDR1 as SGHAT and CDR2 as FQNNGV. Here the CDR3 reads CASSSMTGGYEQYF. The CDR3 region has the DNA TGTGCCAGCAGCTCAATGACAGGGGGCTACGAGCAGTACTTC.

This chain links TRBV9 with TRBJ2-2, with D perhaps matching TRBD1 (5 bases). This CDR3 is 15 amino acids long. Per the germline V gene, CDR1 is SGDLS and CDR2 is YYNGEE. V lost 1 base and J lost 4, with 11 bases in between. CDR3 in DNA: TGTGCCAGCAGCGTAAACCAGGGTAGCACCGGGGAGCTGTTTTTT. Protein product: CASSVNQGSTGELFF.